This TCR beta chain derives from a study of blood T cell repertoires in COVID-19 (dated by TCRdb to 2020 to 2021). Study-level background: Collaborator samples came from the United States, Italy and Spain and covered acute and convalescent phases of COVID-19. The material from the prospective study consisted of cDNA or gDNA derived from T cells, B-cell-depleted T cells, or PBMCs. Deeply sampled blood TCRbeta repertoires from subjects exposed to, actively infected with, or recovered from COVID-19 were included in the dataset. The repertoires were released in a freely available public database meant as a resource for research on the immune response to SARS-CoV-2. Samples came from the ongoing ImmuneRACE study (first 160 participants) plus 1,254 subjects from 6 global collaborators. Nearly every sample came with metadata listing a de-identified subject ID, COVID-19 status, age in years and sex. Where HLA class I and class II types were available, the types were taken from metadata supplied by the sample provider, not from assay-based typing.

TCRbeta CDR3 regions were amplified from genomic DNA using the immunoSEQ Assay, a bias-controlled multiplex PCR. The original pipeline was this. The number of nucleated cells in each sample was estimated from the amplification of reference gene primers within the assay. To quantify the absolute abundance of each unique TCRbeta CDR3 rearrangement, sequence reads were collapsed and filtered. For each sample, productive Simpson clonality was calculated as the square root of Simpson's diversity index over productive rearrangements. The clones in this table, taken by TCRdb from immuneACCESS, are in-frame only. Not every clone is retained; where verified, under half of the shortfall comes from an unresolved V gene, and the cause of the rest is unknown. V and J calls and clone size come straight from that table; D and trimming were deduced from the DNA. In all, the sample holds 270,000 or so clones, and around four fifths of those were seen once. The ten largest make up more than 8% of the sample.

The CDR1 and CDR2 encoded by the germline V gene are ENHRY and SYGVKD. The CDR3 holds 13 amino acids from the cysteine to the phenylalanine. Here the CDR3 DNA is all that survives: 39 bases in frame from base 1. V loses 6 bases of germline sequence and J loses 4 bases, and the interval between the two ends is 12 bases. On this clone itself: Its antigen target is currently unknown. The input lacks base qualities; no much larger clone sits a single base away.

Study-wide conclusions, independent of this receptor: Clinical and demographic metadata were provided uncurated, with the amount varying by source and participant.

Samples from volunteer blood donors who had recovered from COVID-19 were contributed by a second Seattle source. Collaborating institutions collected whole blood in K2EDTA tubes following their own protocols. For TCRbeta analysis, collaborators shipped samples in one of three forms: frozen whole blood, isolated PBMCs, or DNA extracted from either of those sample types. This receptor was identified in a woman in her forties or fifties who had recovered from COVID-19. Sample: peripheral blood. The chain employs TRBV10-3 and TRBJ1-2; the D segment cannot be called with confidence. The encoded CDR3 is CAIRNAGGYGYTF. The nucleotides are TGTGCCATCAGAAACGCAGGAGGCTATGGCTACACCTTC.